The 11 T cell receptor beta chains in this list originate from one sample, sequenced in a study of blood T cells in healthy people across ages. Together with a sample-barcoded 5' primer, a J-beta primer mix was included in a second PCR lasting about 7 to 11 cycles. TCRdb reprocessed the 5' RACE reads with MiXCR, giving one entry per CDR3 protein. The sample comprises 590,000 or so distinct CDR3 sequences, about 30% of which are singletons, and 15% to 18% rests with the top ten. Material for sequencing was blood. These receptors were collected from a woman of 80 years or more in good health.

This clonotype was seen at least ten times. The chain combines TRBV20-1 with TRBJ1-4; D not resolved. Trimming took 5 bases from V and 1 from J, leaving 11 bases between them. The CDR3 covers 14 residues. Germline CDR1 reads DFQATT; CDR2 reads SNEGSKA (reference sequence). The chain's CDR3 is CSAPESGTNEKLFF. In DNA form, the CDR3 reads TGCAGTGCTCCTGAATCGGGAACTAATGAAAAACTGTTTTTT.

The V gene is TRBV20-1, the J gene TRBJ2-7; D possibly uses TRBD1 or TRBD2 (5 bases each). Germline CDR1 is DFQATT and CDR2 is SNEGSKA (reference sequence). V lost 2 bases and J lost 3, with 17 bases in between. This CDR3 region has 15 residues. The CDR3 sequence: CSARIPRGSGYEQYF. The CDR3 region has the DNA TGCAGTGCTAGAATCCCCCGGGGCTCGGGCTACGAGCAGTACTTC.

This chain joins TRBV12-3 or TRBV12-4 and TRBJ2-2; TRBD2 aligns across 12 bases. V dropped 6 bases and J dropped 3; count of bases not matched to a gene: 11. This CDR3 has 18 residues. CDR3 sequence: CASSQILAGGRYTGELFF. As DNA, the CDR3 is TGTGCCAGCAGCCAAATACTAGCGGGGGGTCGTTACACCGGGGAGCTGTTTTTT.

This clonotype was seen many times. The chain couples TRBV10-3 to TRBJ2-5, with D possibly being TRBD2 (5 bases). Per the germline V gene, CDR1 is ENHRY and CDR2 is SYGVKD. The CDR3 is made up of 14 amino acids. The V end lost 0 bases, the J end lost 5 bases, and 10 bases lay between the germline ends. The CDR3 region is CAISESRVTETQYF. CDR3 sequence (DNA): TGTGCCATCAGTGAGTCGAGGGTAACCGAGACCCAGTACTTC.

This clonotype was found a few times. This chain uses TRBV20-1 with TRBJ1-1; D is ambiguous. CDR1 and CDR2 (germline): DFQATT, SNEGSKA (reference sequence). The V end lost 6 bases, the J end lost 1 base, and 18 bases lay between the germline ends. The CDR3 is 15 amino acids. The CDR3 sequence is CSASGGQHGNTEAFF. The DNA for the CDR3 is TGCAGTGCAAGCGGCGGCCAACATGGGAACACTGAAGCTTTCTTT.

The V call is TRBV5-6, the J call TRBJ1-1; TRBD1 agrees at 10 bases. The junction had 3 bases not matched to a gene; V was cut back by 3 bases and J by 4 bases. There are 14 residues in the CDR3. The germline gives CDR1 SGHDT, CDR2 YYEEEE. The CDR3 DNA is TGTGCCAGCAGCTCGGACAGGGGGACCACTGAAGCTTTCTTT. Translation gives CASSSDRGTTEAFF. Full variable domain (missing parts from reference TRBV5-6 and TRBJ1-1): DAGVTQSPTHLIKTRGQQVTLRCSPKSGHDTVSWYQQALGQGPQFIFQYYEEEERQRGNFPDRFSGHQFPNYSSELNVNALLLGDSALYLCASSSDRGTTEAFFGQGTRLTVV.

This clonotype was seen many times. The chain recombines TRBV29-1 with TRBJ2-7, with D tentatively TRBD1 or TRBD2 (6 bases each). V gave up 1 base and J gave up 7 bases, with 11 bases separating them. Per the germline V gene, CDR1 is SQVTM and CDR2 is ANQGSEA. CDR3 length: 12 residues. The DNA of the CDR3 is TGCAGCGTTGAAGGGGGGGCCAGAGAGCAGTACTTC. It codes for CSVEGGAREQYF.

This clonotype occurred many times. Its ends do not fully match the called genes, so a read error is possible. CDR3 in amino acids: CSVRGDGTNYEQYF. CDR3 DNA: TGCAGTGTTAGAGGTGACGGGACTAATTACGAGCAGTACTTC. The chain joins TRBV20-1 to TRBJ2-7; the match to TRBD2 covers 7 bases. The germline V gene encodes CDR1 DFQATT and CDR2 SNEGSKA (reference sequence). The CDR3 runs to 14 residues.

This clonotype came up a few times. The chain recombines TRBV28 with TRBJ2-7; D is ambiguous. CDR1 is MDHEN, CDR2 SYDVKM, per germline. V was trimmed by 5 bases and J by 3 bases, leaving 8 bases between them. The CDR3 covers 12 residues. As DNA, the CDR3 is TGTGCCAGCAGTAAGGACGGCTACGAGCAGTACTTC. Its translation: CASSKDGYEQYF.

Comments on this clonotype: Just one base apart from a much larger clone, this may be a read error. The chain carries TRBV5-1 and TRBJ2-1; D is perhaps TRBD2 (8 bases). This CDR3 has 14 amino acids. Germline lookup yields CDR1 SGHRS and CDR2 YFSETQ. Trimming shortened V by 8 bases and J by 5 bases, and 17 bases separated the two germline ends. The CDR3, as DNA: TGCGCCAGTCAGGGGGGACTAGGGGACAATGAGCAGTTCTTC. Amino acid sequence: CASQGGLGDNEQFF.

With respect to this clonotype: A junction end diverges from the germline sequence, so it may reflect a read error. The chain employs TRBV5-1 and TRBJ1-4, with 9 bases that match TRBD1. Germline V gene lookup returns CDR1 SGHRS and CDR2 YFSETQ. This CDR3 region has 15 residues. As DNA, the CDR3 is TGCGCCAGCAGCCCCAGCGGGGACAGGGCTGAAGAACTGTTTTTT. Translation: CASSPSGDRAEELFF.